This TCR beta chain was identified during a study of technical replicates of blood from a handful of donors. Germline loops: CDR1 ENHRY, CDR2 SYGVKD. This CDR3 has 16 residues. V dropped 3 bases and J dropped 2 bases, with 17 bases sitting between them. Some clones are missing from TCRdb's copy, which holds only in-frame ones; the method was immunoSEQ multiplex PCR. The data hold about 64,000 clones, with approximately 86% observed a single time. This clone was detected once. This sequence joins TRBV10-3 and TRBJ2-7; tentatively, D is TRBD2 (7 bases). This TCR derives from a human donor in good health. Some clones in this sample may be carry-over from other donors' samples. The specimen was PBMCs. The DNA of the CDR3 is TGTGCCATCAGTGAACCGGGGGGCGCGGGGGCCTACGAGCAGTACTTC. Translating gives CAISEPGGAGAYEQYF.